This section outlines one T cell receptor beta chain sequence together with its context. The germline V gene encodes CDR1 MDHEN and CDR2 SYDVKM. The CDR3 extends over 15 amino acids. The trim removed 6 bases at V and 0 bases at J, leaving 5 bases unmatched. The data were obtained in a study of blood T cell repertoires in COVID-19. Clones were sequenced by immunoSEQ multiplex PCR, and TCRdb holds only the in-frame ones, with some missing. The repertoire includes around 360,000 clones, 87% of them detected once, and 1.9% sits in the top ten. Source material: PBMCs or T cells enriched from blood (not recorded which). This sequence joins TRBV28 and TRBJ1-5, with 7 bases identical to TRBD1. The receptor was isolated from a man aged 40-49 years in a cohort exposed to, infected with or recovered from COVID-19 (not recorded which). The CDR3 is CASRRQGDSNQPQHF. The CDR3 region has the DNA TGTGCCAGCAGGCGACAGGGAGATAGCAATCAGCCCCAGCATTTT. Drawing the rest from reference TRBV28 and TRBJ1-5, the complete variable domain is DVKVTQSSRYLVKRTGEKVFLECVQDMDHENMFWYRQDPGLGLRLIYFSYDVKMKEKGDIPEGYSVSREKKERFSLILESASTNQTSMYLCASRRQGDSNQPQHFGDGTRLSIL.